One sample yielded the 21 T cell receptor beta chains listed below, sequenced in a study of metastatic and nonmetastatic thyroid tumors. TCRdb re-clonotyped the PCR reads through MiXCR. The table shows about 59,000 clones, with around 15% occurring only once. Thyroid surgery took place with no prior treatment in any patient. The sequencing input was blood. The receptors were sampled from a male donor with papillary thyroid cancer or a benign thyroid nodule (not recorded which). Some clones in this sample may be carry-over from other donors' samples.

Concerning this clone itself: It is likely a read error, because the conserved phenylalanine at the end of the CDR3 is missing. This chain connects TRBV30 to TRBJ1-2, with TRBD1 identical over 8 bases. This CDR3 has 14 amino acids. Trimming cost V 2 bases and J 6 bases; bases outside gene matches: 8. CDR1 GTSNPN and CDR2 SVGIG come from the germline V gene (reference sequence). CDR3 DNA sequence: TGTGCCTGGAGTACTCAGGGGGCGCGGGATGGCTACACCTTA. It codes for CAWSTQGARDGYTL.

This sequence joins TRBV7-3 and TRBJ2-2; D may be TRBD1 or TRBD2 (5 bases each). The CDR3 loop spans 15 amino acids. Looked up from germline, CDR1 is SGHTA and CDR2 is FQGTGA. With 5 bases removed from V and 5 bases from J, the gap between germline ends came to 15 bases. As DNA, the CDR3 is TGTGCCAGCAGCGCCGGGGCAGATCGTACCGGGGAGCTGTTTTTT. It codes for CASSAGADRTGELFF.

This clone was seen many times. The chain is built from TRBV25-1 and TRBJ2-1, with 8 nucleotides matching TRBD2. The length of the CDR3 is 20 residues. Per germline, CDR1 MGHDK and CDR2 SYGVNS. The junction had 22 bases not matched to a gene; V was cut back by 1 base and J by 8 bases. CDR3 coding DNA: TGTGCCAGCAGTGAATCCCCCGGGGGGGCCGGCGGGAGAGGGTCATATGAGCAGTTCTTC. Translated: CASSESPGGAGGRGSYEQFF.

In the case of this clone: At one end the junction does not follow the germline gene, possibly because of a read error. Other DNA sequences in this specimen translate into the identical CDR3. The chain couples TRBV12-3 or TRBV12-4 to TRBJ2-5; 8 bases are a match to TRBD1. This CDR3 region has 14 residues. CDR3 DNA sequence: TGCGCCAGCAGTTTGGGGACAGGCCCGGTGACTCAGTACTTC. This codes for CASSLGTGPVTQYF.

This clone has just a few counts. The V and J genes are TRBV6-2 or TRBV6-3 and TRBJ2-5; D might be TRBD1 (6 bases). Per germline, CDR1 MNHEY and CDR2 SVGEGT. Trimming left V 5 bases short and J 6 bases short, with 13 bases between. The CDR3 loop spans 13 amino acids. As DNA, the CDR3 is TGTGCCAGCAGTCCACAGGGTGTCCAGACCCAGTACTTC. Its protein product is CASSPQGVQTQYF.

This clone was recorded at least ten times. The chain employs TRBV4-1 and TRBJ2-7, with unresolved D. CDR3 length: 13 amino acids. Germline V CDR1 and CDR2: MGHRA, YSYEKL. V was cut by 0 bases and J by 4 bases, with 7 bases left in between. The CDR3 sequence is CASSQEYQYEQYF. The CDR3 DNA reads TGCGCCAGCAGCCAAGAGTACCAGTACGAGCAGTACTTC.

The chain uses TRBV28 and TRBJ1-2, with 7 bases identical to TRBD1. Germline values: CDR1 MDHEN, CDR2 SYDVKM. This CDR3 contains 13 residues. DNA of the CDR3: TGTTCCATAAAACAGGGGTGGGTGGATGGCTACACCTTC. This codes for CSIKQGWVDGYTF.

Only one count was recorded for this clone. This sequence joins TRBV10-3 and TRBJ2-2, with 10 bases matching TRBD2. The V segment lost 4 bases and the J segment 9 bases; nucleotides outside the gene matches: 17. CDR1 and CDR2 from the germline V gene are ENHRY and SYGVKD. The length of the CDR3 is 18 residues. In DNA, the CDR3 is TGTGCCATCAGTGGGTTCCCGACCACTAGCGGGATTCCCTGGGAGCTGTTTTTT. Residues: CAISGFPTTSGIPWELFF.

This clone was observed many times. The chain recombines TRBV27 with TRBJ2-1; perhaps TRBD1 as D (6 bases). The germline CDR1 and CDR2 sequences are MNHEY and SMNVEV (reference sequence). The CDR3 runs to 14 residues. V was shortened by 4 bases and J by 7 bases, with 14 bases between the two germline ends. The CDR3, as DNA: TGTGCCAGCAGTTCCTTCAACAGGGCTAATGAGCAGTTCTTC. Protein: CASSSFNRANEQFF.

This clone was counted at least ten times. This rearrangement joins TRBV27 to TRBJ1-6, with a possible D match to TRBD1 (5 bases). Germline assignment: CDR1 MNHEY and CDR2 SMNVEV (reference sequence). V lost 2 bases to trimming and J lost 9 bases, with 17 bases between them. The CDR3 covers 16 residues. Here the CDR3 reads CASSLGGVGVTSPLHF. As DNA, the CDR3 is TGTGCCAGCAGTTTAGGAGGCGTGGGGGTAACTTCACCCCTCCACTTT.

There are a few counts of this clone. The chain uses TRBV7-1 and TRBJ2-1; 15 bases align to TRBD2. TRBV7-1 is annotated as an ORF whose role is uncertain. V lost 3 bases and J lost 2; bases outside the gene matches: 8. The CDR3 runs to 19 residues. This CDR3 is CASSSPGLAGGGPYNEQFF. In DNA form, the CDR3 reads TGTGCCAGCAGCTCCCCGGGACTAGCGGGAGGAGGACCCTACAATGAGCAGTTCTTC.

This clone showed up just a few times. One junction end does not reproduce the germline sequence, and a read error may be involved. The chain employs TRBV7-7 and TRBJ1-4; D call uncertain. Germline CDR1 SSHAT, CDR2 FNYEAQ (reference sequence). This CDR3 is 12 amino acids long. The DNA of the CDR3 is TGTGCTAGCAGCTCCCCTGGTGAAAAACTGTTTTTT. Encoded protein: CASSSPGEKLFF.

This clone was counted many times. V usage is TRBV6-1 and J usage is TRBJ1-4; 7 bases fit TRBD1. The CDR3 runs 16 residues. The germline V gene encodes CDR1 MNHNS and CDR2 SASEGT. V trimming: 5 bases; J trimming: 8 bases; junction bases outside the gene matches: 14. The CDR3 reads CASSYGTGVFREKLFF. The CDR3 bases are TGTGCCAGCAGTTATGGTACAGGGGTTTTTCGGGAAAAACTGTTTTTT.

This clone was picked up many times. CDR3 sequence reads: CASSLDRTYTEAFF. The CDR3 region has the DNA TGCGCCAGCAGCTTGGATCGCACCTACACTGAAGCTTTCTTT. The J gene is TRBJ1-1, the V gene TRBV5-1; unclear D gene. V shed 0 bases and J shed 3 bases, with 9 bases lying between them. The germline CDR1 and CDR2 sequences are SGHRS and YFSETQ. The CDR3 totals 14 residues.

This rearrangement joins TRBV12-3 or TRBV12-4 to TRBJ2-1; 9 nucleotides match TRBD1. The CDR3 is made up of 14 amino acids. J was trimmed by 6 bases and V by 6 bases; bases with no gene match: 6. The CDR3 sequence is CASSPLTGGNEQFF. The DNA of the CDR3 is TGTGCCAGCAGCCCCTTGACAGGGGGCAATGAGCAGTTCTTC.

This clone was seen more than once but under ten times. One end of the junction varies from germline; a read error may be responsible. The rearrangement links TRBV6-1 to TRBJ2-1; 10 nucleotides align to TRBD1. CDR1 MNHNS and CDR2 SASEGT come from the germline V gene. The CDR3 runs to 15 residues. The CDR3 loop reads CANSKDRGTYNEQFF. For the CDR3, the DNA is TGTGCCAACAGTAAGGACAGGGGGACCTACAATGAGCAGTTCTTC.

This clone was counted many times. J is TRBJ2-1 and V is TRBV7-2; the D is unclear. V was pared by 5 bases and J by 8 bases, with 13 bases between. Germline CDR1 SGHTA, CDR2 FQGNSA. CDR3 length: 13 amino acids. DNA of the CDR3: TGTGCCAGCAGCCCCGCTAGTATCCATGAGCAGTTCTTC. Its protein is CASSPASIHEQFF.

Comments on this clone: Relative to the germline gene, one junction end is altered; a read error may explain this. The V call is TRBV20-1, the J call TRBJ2-2; weak D call: TRBD1 (5 bases). This CDR3 is 15 amino acids long. Per the germline V gene, CDR1 is DFQATT and CDR2 is SNEGSKA (reference sequence). The CDR3 here is CSASRALANTVELFF. The CDR3 bases are TGCAGTGCTAGCAGGGCTCTCGCGAACACCGTGGAGCTGTTTTTT.

This clone came up a few times. No conserved phenylalanine or tryptophan is present at the end of the CDR3, so a read error is the likely explanation. The rearrangement joins TRBV15 to TRBJ1-2, with unresolved D. The CDR3 is 12 amino acids. V lost 3 bases, J lost 8 bases, and 10 bases lay in between. Germline CDR1 and CDR2: LNHNV and YYDKDF (reference sequence). CDR3 nucleotide sequence: TGTGCCACCAGCAGCACAGTCGACGGCTACACCCTC. Its translation is CATSSTVDGYTL.

This clone was counted at least ten times. The V gene is TRBV15, the J gene TRBJ2-3; TRBD1 agrees at 7 bases. The CDR3 totals 14 residues. The germline V gene has CDR1 LNHNV and CDR2 YYDKDF (reference sequence). V was clipped by 3 bases and J by 5 bases; unmatched bases: 5. CDR3 DNA sequence: TGTGCCACCAGCAGTCAAGGGGGCAAAGATACGCAGTATTTT. Translating gives CATSSQGGKDTQYF.

This clone was seen many times. The chain employs TRBV7-2 and TRBJ2-7; D call uncertain. This CDR3 is built from 15 residues. V was clipped by 1 base and J by 0 bases, with 10 bases between them. Germline CDR1 SGHTA, CDR2 FQGNSA. CDR3 sequence (DNA): TGTGCCAGCAGCTTAGAGGCGGTTAGCTCCTACGAGCAGTACTTC. Its translation is CASSLEAVSSYEQYF.